These 3 T cell receptor beta chains came from one sample sequenced in a study of early T cells in non-severe SARS-CoV-2 infection. Each CDR3 protein is one row after TCRdb ran MiXCR on the 5' RACE reads. The sample includes about 80,000 distinct CDR3 sequences, 12% seen only once; the top ten take 15% to 19%. Sample: whole blood, taken at baseline. The receptors originated from an adult who was a healthcare worker with PCR-confirmed SARS-CoV-2 infection or an uninfected control (not recorded which). The donor label of this sample is uncertain.

CDR3 sequence reads: CASSAEVGGGRDTQYF. CDR3 sequence (DNA): TGCGCCAGCAGCGCAGAGGTGGGAGGGGGGAGAGATACGCAGTATTTT. The chain recombines TRBV4-1 with TRBJ2-3; D is possibly TRBD2 (7 bases). Trimming left V 5 bases short and J 5 bases short, with 20 bases between. The CDR3 sequence is 16 residues long. The germline gives CDR1 MGHRA, CDR2 YSYEKL.

Many counts were recorded for this clonotype. V is TRBV28 and J is TRBJ2-3; the match to TRBD1 covers 7 bases. Germline trimming cut 6 bases from V and 8 bases from J; bases unmatched to any gene: 8. This CDR3 contains 13 residues. Germline V gives CDR1 MDHEN, CDR2 SYDVKM. Here the CDR3 DNA reads TGTGCCAGCAGGTCCCGACAGGGTACTACGCAGTATTTT. Its protein product is CASRSRQGTTQYF.

This clonotype was counted a few times. This chain uses TRBV2 with TRBJ2-1; 8 bases line up with TRBD1. J lost 10 bases, V lost 7 bases, and 3 bases had no gene match. Germline lookup yields CDR1 SNHLY and CDR2 FYNNEI. The CDR3 runs to 11 residues. The CDR3 DNA follows: TGTGCCAGCATGGGACAGGACGAGCAGTTCTTC. Amino acids: CASMGQDEQFF.